This is a list of T cell receptor beta chains from one sample in a study of T cell repertoires in cytomegalovirus infection. No antigen is known for these receptors. A single record per CDR3 protein comes from TCRdb applying MiXCR to the reads. The sample includes around 710,000 distinct CDR3 sequences, just under 30% of them seen just once. The material was cultured CD8+ T cells from PBMCs, obtained from culture after CMV antigen stimulation. These receptor sequences come from a human donor in good health (CMV status not recorded). Some clones in this sample may be carry-over from other donors' samples. CDR3s include the opening cysteine and the closing phenylalanine or tryptophan. Fields, in order: clone size, D gene, CDR3 length, J gene, V gene, CDR3 DNA, CDR3 protein. D genes are given only for firm matches. Not all rows give a size; the values are once, few, many and, for expanded clones, a class.

>many|NA|14|TRBJ2-7|TRBV18
TGTGCCAGCTCAAGACAGTTGGTGAGCTACGAGCAGTACTTC
CASSRQLVSYEQYF
>NA|NA|15|TRBJ2-1|TRBV27
TGTGCCAGCAGTTTTAGGTGGGGCTCCTACAATGAGCAGTTCTTC
CASSFRWGSYNEQFF
>few|NA|13|TRBJ1-3|TRBV12-3/TRBV12-4
TGTGCCATTCCCATCCCAGGAGTAAACACCATATATTTT
CAIPIPGVNTIYF
>NA|NA|13|TRBJ1-1|TRBV25-1
TGTGCCAGCAGTCATGGGGCTGGGACTGAAGCTTTCTTT
CASSHGAGTEAFF
>once|NA|15|TRBJ2-2|TRBV6-5
TGTGCCAGCAGTTACTCCGTTGGGGGGACCGGGGAGCTGTTTTTT
CASSYSVGGTGELFF
>NA|NA|13|TRBJ2-7|TRBV5-6
TGTGCCAGCAGCTTGGCGGCACGAAACGAGCAGTACTTC
CASSLAARNEQYF
>NA|NA|15|TRBJ1-6|TRBV19
TGTGCCAGTAGTATGGCCGGGACGGGCAATTCACCCCTCCACTTT
CASSMAGTGNSPLHF
>many|TRBD1|12|TRBJ2-1|TRBV7-9
TGTGCCAGCAGCGCAGGGGGCCATGAGCAGTTCTTC
CASSAGGHEQFF
>NA|NA|13|TRBJ1-6|TRBV9
TGTGCCAGTGGGGGCTCCTATAATTCACCCCTCCACTTT
CASGGSYNSPLHF
>NA|TRBD2|17|TRBJ2-2|TRBV5-3
TGTGCCAGCTGGCGAGAACTAGCGGGGGCGATCATCGGGGAGCTGTTTTTT
CASWRELAGAIIGELFF
>NA|NA|15|TRBJ2-1|TRBV5-5
TGTGCCAGCAGCTTGGATCGATTCTCCTACAATGAGCAGTTCTTC
CASSLDRFSYNEQFF
>NA|NA|16|TRBJ1-6|TRBV19
TGTGCCAGTAGTATCATCAGGGATGGTTCGAATTCACCCCTCCACTTT
CASSIIRDGSNSPLHF
>few|NA|15|TRBJ1-4|TRBV7-9
TGTGCCAGCAGCCCCATAGGAGCCAATAATGAAAAACTGTTTTTT
CASSPIGANNEKLFF
>NA|NA|14|TRBJ1-3|TRBV7-9
TGTGCCAGCAGCTTACGAGGAGATAGAAACACCATATATTTT
CASSLRGDRNTIYF
>few|TRBD2|12|TRBJ2-1|TRBV5-6
TGTGCCAGCAGCTACGGGAGGCCAGAGCAGTTCTTC
CASSYGRPEQFF
>NA|TRBD2|15|TRBJ2-1|TRBV7-6
TGTGCCAGCAGCTTTACCGGGGGGGCCCCTAATGAGCAGTTCTTC
CASSFTGGAPNEQFF
>NA|TRBD1|13|TRBJ2-1|TRBV5-6
TGTGCCAGCAGCCCGGGGCGACAGGGACGAAAGTTCTTC
CASSPGRQGRKFF
>few|TRBD2|18|TRBJ2-2|TRBV6-2/TRBV6-3
TGTGCCAGCAGTTACTCGTTTAGCGGGGGCCCGAACACCGGGGAGCTGTTTTTT
CASSYSFSGGPNTGELFF
>NA|TRBD2|17|TRBJ2-3|TRBV20-1
TGCAGTGCTAGAGGGCTAGCGGGGGGGGTGATCACAGATACGCAGTATTTT
CSARGLAGGVITDTQYF
>few|NA|19|TRBJ2-7|TRBV20-1
TGCAGTGCTAGAGATGACCTCCCCCGGGGCCGCGCCTTCTCCTACGAGCAGTACTTC
CSARDDLPRGRAFSYEQYF
>NA|NA|15|TRBJ1-1|TRBV2
TGTGCCAGTGATTCTGGGACTTTAGGAGGCACTGAAGCTTTCTTT
CASDSGTLGGTEAFF
>many|NA|17|TRBJ1-5|TRBV7-9
TGTGCCAGCAGCTTAGGAACCCGGAAGGGAAGCAATCAGCCCCAGCATTTT
CASSLGTRKGSNQPQHF
>few|NA|15|TRBJ2-1|TRBV19
TGTGCCAGTAGTGTCTTCTTCCAACCATACAATGAGCAGTTCTTC
CASSVFFQPYNEQFF
>NA|NA|14|TRBJ1-6|TRBV27
TGTGCCAGCAGTTTCCGGGACGAAGGGTCACCCCTCCACTTT
CASSFRDEGSPLHF
>NA|NA|12|TRBJ2-5|TRBV6-5
TGTGCCAGCAGTTCCCCGACCTTGGCCCAGTACTTC
CASSSPTLAQYF
>few|TRBD1|22|TRBJ2-7|TRBV7-6
TGTGCCAGCAGCCCCTGGGGGGGGGGGCTGACAGGGGGCGCGAGGACGAATTACGAGCAGTACTTC
CASSPWGGGLTGGARTNYEQYF
>NA|NA|19|TRBJ2-6|TRBV7-9
TGTGCCAGCAGCCATAATCTTGGGCAGTCTTTCTCTGGGGCCAACGTCCTGACTTTC
CASSHNLGQSFSGANVLTF
>NA|NA|14|TRBJ1-1|TRBV4-2
TGTGCCAGCAGCCAAGTTGGGGACCACACTGAAGCTTTCTTT
CASSQVGDHTEAFF
>few|NA|17|TRBJ1-6|TRBV7-6
TGTGCCAGCAGCTTAGCCGGGGAACAAAACCAAAATTCACCCCTCCACTTT
CASSLAGEQNQNSPLHF
>few|NA|15|TRBJ2-7|TRBV6-6
TGTGCCAGCAGTAACCGACTCGAGAGCTCCTACGAGCAGTACTTC
CASSNRLESSYEQYF
>NA|NA|16|TRBJ1-5|TRBV27
TGTGCCAGCAGTGGGACGTACATGGGGGGCAATCAGCCCCAGCATTTT
CASSGTYMGGNQPQHF
>few|TRBD2|14|TRBJ2-3|TRBV6-1
TGTGCCAGCACAAGCGGGGGGGTTTCAGATACGCAGTATTTT
CASTSGGVSDTQYF
>many|NA|18|TRBJ2-2|TRBV7-9
TGTGCCAGCAGCTTCTCTTCCCGGGGACGGGTAAACACCGGGGAGCTGTTTTTT
CASSFSSRGRVNTGELFF
>few|NA|14|TRBJ1-2|TRBV20-1
TGCAGTGCTAAGCCCCGGGGTTGGGGCTATGGCTACACCTTC
CSAKPRGWGYGYTF
>few|NA|17|TRBJ2-2|TRBV7-9
TGTGCCAGCAGCCCGACGGGTGTCTGGGGGTCCACCGGGGAGCTGTTTTTT
CASSPTGVWGSTGELFF
>few|NA|15|TRBJ1-3|TRBV7-6
TGTGCCAGCAGCGCAAGTCTCAGCTCTGGAAACACCATATATTTT
CASSASLSSGNTIYF